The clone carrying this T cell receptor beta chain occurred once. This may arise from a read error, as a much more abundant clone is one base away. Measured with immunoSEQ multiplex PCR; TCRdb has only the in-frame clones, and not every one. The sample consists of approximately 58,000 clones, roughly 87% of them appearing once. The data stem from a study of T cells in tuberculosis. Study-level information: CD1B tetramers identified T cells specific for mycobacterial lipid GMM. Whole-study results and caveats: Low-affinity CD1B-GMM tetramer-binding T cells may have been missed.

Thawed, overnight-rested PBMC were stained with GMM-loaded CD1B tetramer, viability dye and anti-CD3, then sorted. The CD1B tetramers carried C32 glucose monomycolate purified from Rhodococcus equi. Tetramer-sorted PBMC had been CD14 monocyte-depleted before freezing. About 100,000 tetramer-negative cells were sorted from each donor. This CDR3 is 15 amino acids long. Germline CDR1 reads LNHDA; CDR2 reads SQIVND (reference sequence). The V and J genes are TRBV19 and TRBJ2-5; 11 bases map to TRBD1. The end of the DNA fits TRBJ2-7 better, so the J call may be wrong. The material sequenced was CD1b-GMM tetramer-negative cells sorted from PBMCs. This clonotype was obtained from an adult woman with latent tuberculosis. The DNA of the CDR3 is TGTGCCAGTAGTATGCCGGGACAGGGGGTCTACGAGCAGTACTTC. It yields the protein CASSMPGQGVYEQYF.